This T cell receptor beta chain originates from a study of T cells after yellow fever vaccination. Overall study context: EM, EMRA, CM and Tscm memory subsets were separated by sorting (using CD3, CD45RA, CCR7 and CD95).

TCRdb re-derived calls from the 5' RACE reads in MiXCR, one entry per CDR3 protein. The sample yields some 5,000 distinct CDR3 sequences, roughly 3.4% seen once. This clonotype has ten or more counts. CDR1 is SGDLS and CDR2 is YYNGEE in the germline V gene. Trimming stripped 4 bases from V and 1 base from J, with 14 bases between. The CDR3 length is 15 residues. Sequenced here: PBMCs, either bulk or a sorted T-cell subset (CD4+, CD8+, memory, or dextramer-sorted; not recorded which), sampled 15 days after the yellow fever booster vaccination. This sequence was found in a man under 40 who received the YFV17D yellow fever vaccine. This chain joins TRBV9 and TRBJ2-5; possibly TRBD1 for D (6 bases). In DNA, the CDR3 is TGTGCCAGCAGCCCAGGAAGGGGGTTCCAAGAGACCCAGTACTTC. This sequence encodes CASSPGRGFQETQYF.